The 27 T cell receptor beta chains below come from one sample, sequenced in a study of blood T cell repertoires in COVID-19. Clones were sequenced by immunoSEQ multiplex PCR, and TCRdb holds only the in-frame ones, with some missing. The table lists roughly 13,000 clones, roughly 83% of them singletons. Sequencing was carried out using peripheral blood. Receptor source: a man aged 40-50 years with active or convalescent COVID-19.

The rearrangement joins TRBV10-3 to TRBJ1-2, with D possibly TRBD1 on 5 matching bases. Per germline, CDR1 ENHRY and CDR2 SYGVKD. The CDR3 is 14 residues long. V was clipped by 0 bases and J by 7 bases, with 12 bases between them. CDR3 bases: TGTGCCATCAGTGAGTCGGCGGACAAACTTGGCTACACCTTC. This sequence encodes CAISESADKLGYTF.

The chain combines TRBV28 with TRBJ2-1, with 7 bases that match TRBD2. The germline CDR1 and CDR2 sequences are MDHEN and SYDVKM. This CDR3 has 14 amino acids. With V trimmed by 6 bases and J by 8 bases, 10 bases remained unmatched. The CDR3 nucleotides are TGTGCCAGCAGCCGAGGCGGGGGTCTCTATGAGCAGTTCTTC. Protein: CASSRGGGLYEQFF.

J is TRBJ2-6 and V is TRBV7-2; 9 nucleotides line up with TRBD2. J was trimmed by 0 bases and V by 2 bases; bases with no gene match: 5. The V gene's germline CDR1 is SGHTA and CDR2 FQGNSA. The CDR3 totals 18 residues. As DNA, the CDR3 is TGTGCCAGCAGCTTAAAACTAGCGGGCGGCTCTGGGGCCAACGTCCTGACTTTC. Translated, it gives CASSLKLAGGSGANVLTF.

This rearrangement joins TRBV7-8 to TRBJ2-7, with D maybe TRBD2 (6 bases). Germline assignment: CDR1 SGHVS and CDR2 FQNEAQ. The CDR3 spans 15 residues. Deletions cut 5 bases from V and 3 bases from J, with 17 bases between. The CDR3 protein is CASSDPYSGDYEQYF. The CDR3 DNA sequence: TGTGCCAGCAGCGACCCGTACTCGGGGGACTACGAGCAGTACTTC.

The J gene is TRBJ2-1, the V gene TRBV14, with D possibly matching TRBD1 (6 bases). Germline V gene data show CDR1 as SGHDN and CDR2 as FVKESK. This CDR3 has 15 residues. The germline V and J ends were trimmed by 4 bases and 3 bases, with 13 bases remaining between them. CDR3 coding DNA: TGTGCCAGCAGCCGAATGATAGGGGGCTACAATGAGCAGTTCTTC. Its protein product is CASSRMIGGYNEQFF.

The sample holds a few counts of this clone. The chain employs TRBV3-1 (or the pseudogene TRBV3-2) and TRBJ2-1; the D is unclear. The germline CDR1 and CDR2 sequences are LGHDT and YNNKEL (reference sequence). The CDR3 consists of 14 residues. Trimming left V 0 bases short and J 0 bases short, with 3 bases between. For the CDR3, the DNA is TGTGCCAGCAGCCAAGACAGCTCCTACAATGAGCAGTTCTTC. This translates into CASSQDSSYNEQFF.

The chain joins TRBV19 to TRBJ1-2, with D possibly matching TRBD1 (6 bases). CDR3 length: 15 residues. Trimming stripped 5 bases from V and 1 base from J, with 14 bases between. Per the germline V gene, CDR1 is LNHDA and CDR2 is SQIVND (reference sequence). The DNA of the CDR3 is TGTGCCAGTAGTGTTGGGACACGAAATAACTATGGCTACACCTTC. Translation: CASSVGTRNNYGYTF.

The V gene is TRBV29-1, the J gene TRBJ2-1, with D unresolved. With 2 bases removed from V and 10 bases from J, the gap between germline ends came to 6 bases. This CDR3 has 10 amino acids. Germline V CDR1 and CDR2: SQVTM, ANQGSEA. The chain's CDR3 is CSVERIEQFF. CDR3 nucleotides: TGCAGCGTTGAACGTATCGAGCAGTTCTTC.

The chain recombines TRBV14 with TRBJ2-7; D is perhaps TRBD2 (5 bases). Germline CDR1 and CDR2: SGHDN and FVKESK. The CDR3 covers 14 residues. Trimming pared 4 bases from V and 3 bases from J, leaving 13 bases between. This CDR3 reads CASSPDRGFYEQYF. The CDR3 DNA reads as TGTGCCAGCAGCCCAGATCGCGGGTTCTACGAGCAGTACTTC.

This clone was found a few times. V gene TRBV30 combines with J gene TRBJ1-5; no clear D gene. The V gene lost 2 bases and the J gene lost 5 bases, with 7 bases spanning the gap. CDR1 and CDR2 (germline): GTSNPN, SVGIG (reference sequence). This CDR3 has 12 residues. CDR3 bases: TGTGCCTGGAGTCCAACTGATCAGCCCCAGCATTTT. This codes for CAWSPTDQPQHF.

This chain connects TRBV11-2 to TRBJ2-7; D not resolved. The CDR3 length is 11 residues. Trimming pared 1 base from V and 4 bases from J, leaving 2 bases between. From germline, CDR1 is SGHAT and CDR2 FQNNGV. The CDR3 loop is CASSLAYEQYF. The CDR3 coding sequence is TGTGCCAGCAGCTTAGCGTACGAGCAGTACTTC.

The chain combines TRBV29-1 with TRBJ2-5; the D gene is possibly TRBD1 (6 bases). CDR3 size: 10 residues. Per germline, CDR1 SQVTM and CDR2 ANQGSEA. V lost 7 bases and J 5 bases, leaving 8 bases between the germline ends. Here the CDR3 DNA reads TGCAGCGCAGGGGTGGAGACCCAGTACTTC. Its protein product is CSAGVETQYF.

The chain couples TRBV6-2 or TRBV6-3 to TRBJ2-3; TRBD2 agrees at 11 bases. Germline CDR1 MNHEY, CDR2 SVGEGT. This CDR3 has 16 amino acids. Trimming cost V 5 bases and J 3 bases; bases outside gene matches: 7. The CDR3 DNA reads TGTGCCAGCAGTCAAACTAGCGGGGGTGGGACAGATACGCAGTATTTT. Translating it yields CASSQTSGGGTDTQYF.

This clone was observed a few times. The chain recombines TRBV2 with TRBJ2-5; 9 positions agree with TRBD1. Germline lookup yields CDR1 SNHLY and CDR2 FYNNEI. This CDR3 region has 15 residues. The J segment lost 5 bases and the V segment lost 6 bases, leaving 10 bases of the junction unmatched. The CDR3 here is CASSAGTGRRETQYF. CDR3 in DNA: TGTGCCAGCAGCGCCGGGACAGGGCGGCGGGAGACCCAGTACTTC.

J is TRBJ2-1 and V is TRBV7-3; 13 bases agree with TRBD2. The CDR3 is 20 residues long. Germline lookup yields CDR1 SGHTA and CDR2 FQGTGA. With V trimmed by 5 bases and J by 0 bases, 13 bases remained unmatched. The CDR3, as DNA: TGTGCCAGCAGCCCTAAGGGGACTAGCGGGACTATACCCTCCTACAATGAGCAGTTCTTC. Encoded protein: CASSPKGTSGTIPSYNEQFF. Using reference TRBV7-3 and TRBJ2-1 for the parts outside the CDR3, the full variable domain is GAGVSQTPSNKVTEKGKYVELRCDPISGHTALYWYRQSLGQGPEFLIYFQGTGAADDSGLPNDRFFAVRPEGSVSTLKIQRTERGDSAVYLCASSPKGTSGTIPSYNEQFFGPGTRLTVL.

This clone was detected once. The chain's CDR3 is CASSLALGAPSNQPQHF. CDR3 nucleotide sequence: TGTGCCAGCAGTTTAGCGTTGGGGGCCCCGAGCAATCAGCCCCAGCATTTT. The chain joins TRBV28 to TRBJ1-5; D may be TRBD1 (6 bases). CDR1 is MDHEN and CDR2 is SYDVKM in the germline V gene. The CDR3 is 17 residues long. Between the trimmed V and J ends, which lost 2 bases and 1 base, there was a span of 15 bases.

The chain links TRBV2 to TRBJ2-3, with D maybe TRBD2 (6 bases). V lost 4 bases and J lost 0, with 8 bases in between. The CDR3 spans 14 residues. CDR1 is SNHLY and CDR2 is FYNNEI in the germline V gene. Here the CDR3 reads CASSGGASTDTQYF. DNA of the CDR3: TGTGCCAGCAGTGGCGGGGCGAGCACAGATACGCAGTATTTT.

There are a few counts of this clone. J is TRBJ2-2 and V is TRBV25-1; maybe TRBD2 (6 bases). Per germline, CDR1 MGHDK and CDR2 SYGVNS. Trimming took 2 bases from V and 5 from J, leaving 15 bases between them. The CDR3 totals 16 residues. CDR3 DNA sequence: TGTGCCAGCAGTGAACCTGGAGGGGATGGGACCGGGGAGCTGTTTTTT. Translated: CASSEPGGDGTGELFF.

As DNA, the CDR3 is TGTGCCAGCAGCGAACAGGGCTCCCCAGATACGCAGTATTTT. It translates to CASSEQGSPDTQYF. J is TRBJ2-3 and V is TRBV7-9, with a weak D call TRBD1 (6 bases). V gave up 5 bases and J gave up 4 bases, with 13 bases separating them. CDR1 and CDR2 from the germline V gene are SEHNR and FQNEAQ (reference sequence). The CDR3 totals 14 residues. Variable domain in full (rest from reference TRBV7-9 and TRBJ2-3): DTGVSQNPRHKITKRGQNVTFRCDPISEHNRLYWYRQTLGQGPEFLTYFQNEAQLEKSRLLSDRFSAERPKGSFSTLEIQRTEQGDSAMYLCASSEQGSPDTQYFGPGTRLTVL.

This clone has only one observation. The DNA for the CDR3 is TGTGCCAGCAGCTTACGCGCGGCGGAGGGTCCCTACGAGCAGTACTTC. Its translation is CASSLRAAEGPYEQYF. This chain joins TRBV7-6 and TRBJ2-7, with D perhaps matching TRBD2 (6 bases). V lost 2 bases to trimming and J lost 2 bases, with 16 bases between them. CDR1 is SGHVS and CDR2 is FNYEAQ in the germline V gene. The CDR3 is made up of 16 amino acids.

This clone was seen only once. The V gene is TRBV5-6, the J gene TRBJ1-1, with D tentatively TRBD1 (6 bases). V was shortened by 6 bases and J by 6 bases, with 18 bases between the two germline ends. CDR3 size: 14 residues. From germline, CDR1 is SGHDT and CDR2 YYEEEE. CDR3 coding DNA: TGTGCCAGCAACTATCCAGGGGCGGTGTCTGAAGCTTTCTTT. Translated, it gives CASNYPGAVSEAFF.

The J gene is TRBJ1-1, the V gene TRBV29-1; D not resolved. CDR3 length: 12 residues. The V end lost 7 bases, the J end lost 0 bases, and 9 bases lay between the germline ends. CDR1 is SQVTM, CDR2 ANQGSEA, per germline. The CDR3 sequence is CSGQQLNTEAFF. CDR3 DNA sequence: TGCAGCGGACAACAGCTGAACACTGAAGCTTTCTTT.

The chain couples TRBV5-4 to TRBJ1-1; a weak D match, TRBD1 (6 bases). Trimming took 1 base from V and 0 from J, leaving 16 bases between them. The CDR3 is 17 amino acids. Looked up from germline, CDR1 is SGHNT and CDR2 is YYREEE (reference sequence). CDR3 bases: TGTGCCAGCAGCTTGAAACAGGGAACAAGGGTGAACACTGAAGCTTTCTTT. This translates into CASSLKQGTRVNTEAFF. The full variable domain, with the rest looked up from reference TRBV5-4 and TRBJ1-1, is ETGVTQSPTHLIKTRGQQVTLRCSSQSGHNTVSWYQQALGQGPQFIFQYYREEENGRGNFPPRFSGLQFPNYSSELNVNALELDDSALYLCASSLKQGTRVNTEAFFGQGTRLTVV.

This chain uses TRBV5-6 with TRBJ2-3; D possibly corresponds to TRBD2 (5 bases). This CDR3 contains 15 residues. The V gene lost 3 bases and the J gene lost 1 base, with 12 bases spanning the gap. Germline assignment: CDR1 SGHDT and CDR2 YYEEEE. The CDR3 region is CASSWVSGRTDTQYF. The CDR3 DNA follows: TGTGCCAGCAGCTGGGTCAGCGGCCGCACAGATACGCAGTATTTT.

The sample holds one count of this clone. The V gene is TRBV18, the J gene TRBJ2-5; D gene uncertain. The ends were cut back, 3 bases at V and 4 bases at J, with 12 bases in the middle. The CDR3 covers 14 residues. From germline, CDR1 is KGHSH and CDR2 LQKENI. CDR3 in DNA: TGTGCCAGCTCACCCCCGACTGTTCGAGAGACCCAGTACTTC. Translating gives CASSPPTVRETQYF.

The V gene is TRBV5-1, the J gene TRBJ2-1; tentative D call: TRBD2 (5 bases). This CDR3 region has 17 residues. Germline assignment: CDR1 SGHRS and CDR2 YFSETQ. Trimming left V 0 bases short and J 0 bases short, with 13 bases between. The CDR3 reads CASSLEGWESSYNEQFF. As DNA, the CDR3 is TGCGCCAGCAGCTTGGAGGGTTGGGAGAGCTCCTACAATGAGCAGTTCTTC. Using reference TRBV5-1 and TRBJ2-1 for the parts outside the CDR3, the full variable domain is KAGVTQTPRYLIKTRGQQVTLSCSPISGHRSVSWYQQTPGQGLQFLFEYFSETQRNKGNFPGRFSGRQFSNSRSEMNVSTLELGDSALYLCASSLEGWESSYNEQFFGPGTRLTVL.

The chain links TRBV9 to TRBJ2-1, with 8 bases identical to TRBD2. The CDR3 consists of 15 residues. With 4 bases clipped from V and 6 bases from J, the junction kept 9 bases outside the gene matches. Germline CDR1 is SGDLS and CDR2 is YYNGEE. CDR3 nucleotides: TGTGCCAGCAGCTCCTCGGGGACTAGTCTCAATGAGCAGTTCTTC. It is translated as CASSSSGTSLNEQFF.